This T cell receptor beta chain appears in the sequencing data of a study of blood T cell repertoires in COVID-19. The overall study: Both acute and convalescent COVID-19 samples were obtained from the United States, Italy and Spain. T cells, B-cell-depleted T cells, or PBMCs provided the cDNA or gDNA that served as material.

Enrollment of patients from Seattle took place during active infection, with longitudinal follow-up. This clone was observed a handful of times. V was cut by 2 bases and J by 7 bases, with 10 bases left in between. This CDR3 has 13 residues. CDR1 and CDR2 from the germline V gene are KGHDR and SFDVKD. In the authors' methods: Reference gene primers were amplified, and this amplification served to estimate nucleated cell counts. Repertoires were generated with immunoSEQ multiplex PCR, while TCRdb's copy carries only in-frame clones and drops some. V and J calls and clone size are copied from that table; D and trimming were computed from the DNA. This sample carries around 190,000 clones, 82% of them seen once, and the ten largest clones take approximately 7.8%.

The V call is TRBV24-1, the J call TRBJ1-1; D remains ambiguous. The origin of this receptor is a woman in her fifties or sixties with COVID-19, enrolled during active disease. Sequencing used peripheral blood. This chain's CDR3 is CATSDSRKFEAFF. CDR3 DNA: TGTGCCACCAGTGATTCCAGGAAATTTGAAGCTTTCTTT.